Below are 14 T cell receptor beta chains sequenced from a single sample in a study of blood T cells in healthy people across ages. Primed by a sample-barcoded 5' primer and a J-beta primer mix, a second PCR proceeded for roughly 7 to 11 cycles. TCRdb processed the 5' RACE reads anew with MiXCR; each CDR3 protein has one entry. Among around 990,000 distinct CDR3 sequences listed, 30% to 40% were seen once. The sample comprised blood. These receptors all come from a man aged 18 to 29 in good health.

CDR3 in DNA: TGCGCCAGCAGCCGTCCGACGGGGGGCGCAGATACGCAGTATTTT. It translates to CASSRPTGGADTQYF. The chain couples TRBV5-1 to TRBJ2-3, with a possible D match to TRBD2 (7 bases). Looked up from germline, CDR1 is SGHRS and CDR2 is YFSETQ. V was clipped by 4 bases and J by 4 bases, with 16 bases between them. The CDR3 spans 15 residues.

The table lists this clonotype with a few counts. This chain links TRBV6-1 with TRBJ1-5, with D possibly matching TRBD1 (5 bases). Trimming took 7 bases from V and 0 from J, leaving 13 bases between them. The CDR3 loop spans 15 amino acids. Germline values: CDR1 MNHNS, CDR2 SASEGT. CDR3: CASNDRGSSNQPQHF. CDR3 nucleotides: TGTGCCAGCAATGACCGGGGGAGTAGCAATCAGCCCCAGCATTTT.

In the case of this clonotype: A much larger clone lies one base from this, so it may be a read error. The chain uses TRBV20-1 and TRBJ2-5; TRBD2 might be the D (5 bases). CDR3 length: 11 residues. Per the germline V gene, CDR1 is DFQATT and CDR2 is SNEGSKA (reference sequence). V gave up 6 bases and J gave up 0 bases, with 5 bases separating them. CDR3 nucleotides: TGCAGTGCGGAGGACCAAGAGACCCAGTACTTC. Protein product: CSAEDQETQYF.

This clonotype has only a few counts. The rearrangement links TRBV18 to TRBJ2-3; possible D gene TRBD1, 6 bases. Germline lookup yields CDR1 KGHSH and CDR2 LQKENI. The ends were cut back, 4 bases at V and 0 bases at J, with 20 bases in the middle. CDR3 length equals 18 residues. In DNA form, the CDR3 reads TGTGCCAGCTCACGGACCCTGACAGGAACCTCTAGCACAGATACGCAGTATTTT. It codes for CASSRTLTGTSSTDTQYF.

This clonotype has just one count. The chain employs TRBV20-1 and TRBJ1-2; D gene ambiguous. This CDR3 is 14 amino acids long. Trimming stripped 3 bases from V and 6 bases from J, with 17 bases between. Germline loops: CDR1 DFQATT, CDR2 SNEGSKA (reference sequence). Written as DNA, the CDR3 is TGCAGTGCTAGGGAGACCATCGCTAGTAATGGCTACACCTTC. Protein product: CSARETIASNGYTF.

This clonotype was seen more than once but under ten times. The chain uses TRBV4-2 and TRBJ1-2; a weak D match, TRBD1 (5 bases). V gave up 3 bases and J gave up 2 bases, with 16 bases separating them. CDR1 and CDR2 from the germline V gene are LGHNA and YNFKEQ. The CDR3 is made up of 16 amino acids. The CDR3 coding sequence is TGTGCCAGCAGCCACACAAAGGGGTACAGAAACTATGGCTACACCTTC. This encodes CASSHTKGYRNYGYTF.

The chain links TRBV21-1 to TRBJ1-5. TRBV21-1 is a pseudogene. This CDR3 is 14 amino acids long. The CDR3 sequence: CASRNSQSNQPQHF. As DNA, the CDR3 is TGTGCCAGCAGAAACAGTCAGAGCAATCAGCCCCAGCATTTT.

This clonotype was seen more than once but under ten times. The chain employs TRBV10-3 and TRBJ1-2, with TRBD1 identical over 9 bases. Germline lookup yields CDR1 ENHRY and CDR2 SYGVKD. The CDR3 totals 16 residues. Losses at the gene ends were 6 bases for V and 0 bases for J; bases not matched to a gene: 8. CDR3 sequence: CAISRTGDSTNYGYTF. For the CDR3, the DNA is TGTGCCATCAGCCGGACAGGGGACTCAACTAACTATGGCTACACCTTC.

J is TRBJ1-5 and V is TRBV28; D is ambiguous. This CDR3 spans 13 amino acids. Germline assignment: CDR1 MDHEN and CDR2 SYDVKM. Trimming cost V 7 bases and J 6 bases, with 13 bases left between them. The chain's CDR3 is CASTTRWGQPQHF. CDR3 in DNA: TGTGCCAGCACTACCCGATGGGGTCAGCCCCAGCATTTT.

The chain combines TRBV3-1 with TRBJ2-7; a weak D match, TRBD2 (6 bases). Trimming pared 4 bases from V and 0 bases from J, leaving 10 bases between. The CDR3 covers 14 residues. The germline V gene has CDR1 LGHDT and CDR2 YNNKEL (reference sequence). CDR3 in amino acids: CASSRGMSSYEQYF. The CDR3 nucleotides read TGTGCCAGCAGCCGCGGGATGAGCTCCTACGAGCAGTACTTC.

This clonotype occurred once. The CDR3 loop reads CASSPRDRDNGYTF. In DNA form, the CDR3 reads TGTGCCAGCAGCCCCCGGGACAGAGATAATGGCTACACCTTC. The chain uses TRBV4-2 and TRBJ1-2; TRBD1 agrees at 7 bases. Germline V gene lookup returns CDR1 LGHNA and CDR2 YNFKEQ. The CDR3 covers 14 residues. V was clipped by 4 bases and J by 6 bases; unmatched bases: 8.

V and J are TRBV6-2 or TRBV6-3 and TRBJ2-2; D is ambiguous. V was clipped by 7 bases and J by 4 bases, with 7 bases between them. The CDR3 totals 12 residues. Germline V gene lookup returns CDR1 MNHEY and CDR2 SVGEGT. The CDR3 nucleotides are TGTGCCAGCACCCACCGCACCGGGGAGCTGTTTTTT. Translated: CASTHRTGELFF.

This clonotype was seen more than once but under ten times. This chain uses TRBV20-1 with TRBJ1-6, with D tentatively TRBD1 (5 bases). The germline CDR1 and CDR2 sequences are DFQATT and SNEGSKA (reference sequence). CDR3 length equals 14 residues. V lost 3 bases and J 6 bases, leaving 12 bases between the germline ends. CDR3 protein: CSASIPGGNSPLHF. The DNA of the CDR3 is TGCAGTGCTAGCATCCCCGGGGGTAATTCACCCCTCCACTTT.

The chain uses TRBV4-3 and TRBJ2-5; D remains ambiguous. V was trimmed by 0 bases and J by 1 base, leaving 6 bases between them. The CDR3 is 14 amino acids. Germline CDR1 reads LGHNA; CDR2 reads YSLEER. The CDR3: CASSQESFQETQYF. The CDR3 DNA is TGCGCCAGCAGCCAAGAATCATTCCAAGAGACCCAGTACTTC.